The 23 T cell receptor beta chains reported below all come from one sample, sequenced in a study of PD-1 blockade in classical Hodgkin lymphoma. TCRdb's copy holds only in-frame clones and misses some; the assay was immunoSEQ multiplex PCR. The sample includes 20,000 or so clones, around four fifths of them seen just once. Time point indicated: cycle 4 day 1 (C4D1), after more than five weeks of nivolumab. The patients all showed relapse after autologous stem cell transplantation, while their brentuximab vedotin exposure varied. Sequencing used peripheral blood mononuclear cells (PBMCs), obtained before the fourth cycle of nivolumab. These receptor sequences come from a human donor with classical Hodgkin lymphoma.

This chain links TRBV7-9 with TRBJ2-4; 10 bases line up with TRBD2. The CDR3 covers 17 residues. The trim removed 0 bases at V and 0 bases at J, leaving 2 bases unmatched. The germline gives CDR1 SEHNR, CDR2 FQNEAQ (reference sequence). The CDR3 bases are TGTGCCAGCAGCTTAGCGGGACTAGCGAGAGCCAAAAACATTCAGTACTTC. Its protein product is CASSLAGLARAKNIQYF. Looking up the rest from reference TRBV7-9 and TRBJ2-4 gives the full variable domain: DTGVSQNPRHKITKRGQNVTFRCDPISEHNRLYWYRQTLGQGPEFLTYFQNEAQLEKSRLLSDRFSAERPKGSFSTLEIQRTEQGDSAMYLCASSLAGLARAKNIQYFGAGTRLSVL.

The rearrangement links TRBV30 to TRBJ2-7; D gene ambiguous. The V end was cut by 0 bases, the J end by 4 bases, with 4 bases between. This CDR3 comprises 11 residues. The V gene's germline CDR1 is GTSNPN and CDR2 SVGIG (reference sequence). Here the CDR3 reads CAWSVRYEQYF. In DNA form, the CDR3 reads TGTGCCTGGAGTGTAAGGTACGAGCAGTACTTC.

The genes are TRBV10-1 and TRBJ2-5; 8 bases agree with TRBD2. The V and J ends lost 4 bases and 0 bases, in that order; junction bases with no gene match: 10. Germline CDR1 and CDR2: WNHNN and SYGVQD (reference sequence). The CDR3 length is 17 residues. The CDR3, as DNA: TGCGCCAGCAGTGGGGGACCGGGAGGGTACTACCAAGAGACCCAGTACTTC. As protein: CASSGGPGGYYQETQYF.

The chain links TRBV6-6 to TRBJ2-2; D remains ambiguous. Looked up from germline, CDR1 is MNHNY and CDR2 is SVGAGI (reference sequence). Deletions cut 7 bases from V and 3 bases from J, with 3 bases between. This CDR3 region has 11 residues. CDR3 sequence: CASTHTGELFF. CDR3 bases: TGTGCCAGCACCCACACCGGGGAGCTGTTTTTT.

The DNA for the CDR3 is TGCGCCAGCAGCCAAGACCACTACAATGAGCAGTTCTTC. Translated, it gives CASSQDHYNEQFF. V gene TRBV4-3 combines with J gene TRBJ2-1; D is unclear. Per the germline V gene, CDR1 is LGHNA and CDR2 is YSLEER. There are 13 residues in the CDR3. V lost 0 bases, J lost 3 bases, and 3 bases lay in between.

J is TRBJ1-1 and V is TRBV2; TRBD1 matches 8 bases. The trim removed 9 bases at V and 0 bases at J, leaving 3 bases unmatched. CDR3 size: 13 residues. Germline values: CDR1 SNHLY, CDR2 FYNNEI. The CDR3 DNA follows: TGTGCCAGTCTGACAGGGGTGAACACTGAAGCTTTCTTT. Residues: CASLTGVNTEAFF.

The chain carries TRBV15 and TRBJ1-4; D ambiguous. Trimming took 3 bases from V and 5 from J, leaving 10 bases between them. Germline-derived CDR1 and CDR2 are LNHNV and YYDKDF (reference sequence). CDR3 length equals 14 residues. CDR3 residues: CATSSSTENEKLFF. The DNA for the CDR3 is TGTGCCACCAGCAGCTCCACAGAGAATGAAAAACTGTTTTTT.

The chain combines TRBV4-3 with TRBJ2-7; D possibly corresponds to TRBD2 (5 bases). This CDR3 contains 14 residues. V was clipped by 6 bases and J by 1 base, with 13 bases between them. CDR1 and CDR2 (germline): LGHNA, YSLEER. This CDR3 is CASSPGIGSYEQYF. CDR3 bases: TGCGCCAGCAGTCCCGGGATTGGATCCTACGAGCAGTACTTC.

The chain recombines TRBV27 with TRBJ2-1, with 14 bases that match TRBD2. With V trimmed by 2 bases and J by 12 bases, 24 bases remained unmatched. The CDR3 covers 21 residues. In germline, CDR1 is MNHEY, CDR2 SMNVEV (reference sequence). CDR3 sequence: CASSLVGKGGTSGGTTMRQFF. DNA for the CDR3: TGTGCCAGCAGTTTAGTGGGGAAAGGCGGGACTAGCGGGGGAACCACAATGAGGCAGTTCTTC.

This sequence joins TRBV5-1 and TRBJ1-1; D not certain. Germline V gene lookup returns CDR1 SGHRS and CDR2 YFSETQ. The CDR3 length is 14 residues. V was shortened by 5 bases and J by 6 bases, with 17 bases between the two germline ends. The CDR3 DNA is TGCGCCAGCAGATACCTCATGGGCGGCGCTGAAGCTTTCTTT. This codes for CASRYLMGGAEAFF.

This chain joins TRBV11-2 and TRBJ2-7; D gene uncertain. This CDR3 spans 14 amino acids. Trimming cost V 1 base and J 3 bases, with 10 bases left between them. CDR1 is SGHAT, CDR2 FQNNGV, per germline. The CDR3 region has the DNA TGTGCCAGCAGCTTAGGGCCCGACTTCTACGAGCAGTACTTC. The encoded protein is CASSLGPDFYEQYF.

CDR3 sequence: CAWSSRTLNTEAFF. The CDR3 region has the DNA TGTGCCTGGAGTAGTCGGACTCTGAACACTGAAGCTTTCTTT. The chain joins TRBV30 to TRBJ1-1; D gene unclear. This CDR3 has 14 amino acids. CDR1 GTSNPN and CDR2 SVGIG come from the germline V gene (reference sequence). The ends were cut back, 2 bases at V and 0 bases at J, with 10 bases in the middle.

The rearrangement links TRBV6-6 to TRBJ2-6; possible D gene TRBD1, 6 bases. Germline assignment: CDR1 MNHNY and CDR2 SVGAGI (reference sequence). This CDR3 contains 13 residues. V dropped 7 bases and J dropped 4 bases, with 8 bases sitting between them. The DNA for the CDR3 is TGTGCCAGCATTCAGGGGGGGGCCAACGTCCTGACTTTC. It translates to CASIQGGANVLTF.

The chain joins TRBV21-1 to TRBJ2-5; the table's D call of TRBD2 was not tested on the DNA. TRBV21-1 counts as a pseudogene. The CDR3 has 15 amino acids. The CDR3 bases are TGTGCCAGCAGCAAAGCGGGAGGGGCACAAGAGACCCAGTACTTC. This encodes CASSKAGGAQETQYF.

The CDR3 DNA reads as TGTGCCAGCAGCTTCCCTTGGGGGACTAGCGGGCCCCGTGTGAGTGAGACCCAGTACTTC. This sequence encodes CASSFPWGTSGPRVSETQYF. The chain employs TRBV7-8 and TRBJ2-5; 12 positions match TRBD2. The CDR3 runs 20 residues. Per germline, CDR1 SGHVS and CDR2 FQNEAQ. Trimming at V came to 3 bases and at J to 5 bases, leaving 19 bases not matched to a gene.

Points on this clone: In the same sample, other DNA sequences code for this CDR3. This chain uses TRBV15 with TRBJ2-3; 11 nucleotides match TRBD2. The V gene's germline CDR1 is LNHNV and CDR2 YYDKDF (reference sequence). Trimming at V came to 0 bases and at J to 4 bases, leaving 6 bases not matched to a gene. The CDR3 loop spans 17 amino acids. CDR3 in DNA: TGTGCCACCAGCAGAGATGTAGCGGGAGGGGGCTCAGATACGCAGTATTTT. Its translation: CATSRDVAGGGSDTQYF. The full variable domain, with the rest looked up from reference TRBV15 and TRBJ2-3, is DAMVIQNPRYQVTQFGKPVTLSCSQTLNHNVMYWYQQKSSQAPKLLFHYYDKDFNNEADTPDNFQSRRPNTSFCFLDIRSPGLGDTAMYLCATSRDVAGGGSDTQYFGPGTRLTVL.

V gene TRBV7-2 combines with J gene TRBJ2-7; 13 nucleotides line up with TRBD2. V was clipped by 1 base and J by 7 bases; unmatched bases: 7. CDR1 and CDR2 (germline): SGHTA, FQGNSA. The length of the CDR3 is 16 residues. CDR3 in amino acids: CASSLELAGGDEEQYF. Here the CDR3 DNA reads TGTGCCAGCAGCTTAGAACTAGCGGGAGGGGACGAGGAGCAGTACTTC. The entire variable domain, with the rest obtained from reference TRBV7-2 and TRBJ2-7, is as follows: GAGVSQSPSNKVTEKGKDVELRCDPISGHTALYWYRQSLGQGLEFLIYFQGNSAPDKSGLPSDRFSAERTGGSVSTLTIQRTQQEDSAVYLCASSLELAGGDEEQYFGPGTRLTVT.

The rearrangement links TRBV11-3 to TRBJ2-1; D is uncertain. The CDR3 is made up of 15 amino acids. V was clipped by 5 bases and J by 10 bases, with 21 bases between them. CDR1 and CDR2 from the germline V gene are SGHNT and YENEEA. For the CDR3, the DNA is TGTGCCAGCAGCGGCTCAACGACTGGCCGTACGGAGCAGTTCTTC. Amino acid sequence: CASSGSTTGRTEQFF.

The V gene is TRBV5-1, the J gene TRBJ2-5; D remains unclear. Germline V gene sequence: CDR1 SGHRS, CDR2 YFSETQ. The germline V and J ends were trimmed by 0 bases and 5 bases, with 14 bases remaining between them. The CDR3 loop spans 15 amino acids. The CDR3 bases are TGCGCCAGCAGCTTGGCGCCCTCCGGTAGGGAGACCCAGTACTTC. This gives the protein CASSLAPSGRETQYF.

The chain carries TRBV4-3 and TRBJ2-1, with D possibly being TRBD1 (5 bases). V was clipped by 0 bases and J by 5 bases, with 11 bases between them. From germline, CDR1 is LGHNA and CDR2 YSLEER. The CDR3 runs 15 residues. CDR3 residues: CASSQDEQDDNEQFF. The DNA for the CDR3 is TGCGCCAGCAGCCAAGATGAACAGGATGACAATGAGCAGTTCTTC.

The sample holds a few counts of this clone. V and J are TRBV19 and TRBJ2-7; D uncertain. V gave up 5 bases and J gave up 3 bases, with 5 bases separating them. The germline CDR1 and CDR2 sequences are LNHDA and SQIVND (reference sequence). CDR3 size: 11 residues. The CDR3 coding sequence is TGTGCCAGTAGTTGGGGCTACGAGCAGTACTTC. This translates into CASSWGYEQYF.

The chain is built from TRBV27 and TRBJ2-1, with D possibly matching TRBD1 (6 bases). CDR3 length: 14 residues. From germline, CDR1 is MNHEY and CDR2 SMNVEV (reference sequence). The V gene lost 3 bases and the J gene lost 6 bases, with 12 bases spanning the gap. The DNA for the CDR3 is TGTGCCAGCAGTTTCGAACAGGGTGGCAATGAGCAGTTCTTC. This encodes CASSFEQGGNEQFF.

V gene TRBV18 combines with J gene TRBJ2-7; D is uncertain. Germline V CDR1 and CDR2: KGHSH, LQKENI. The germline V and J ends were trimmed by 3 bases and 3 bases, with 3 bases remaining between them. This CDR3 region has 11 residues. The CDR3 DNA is TGTGCCAGCTCACCCCACTACGAGCAGTACTTC. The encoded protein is CASSPHYEQYF.